This TCR beta chain originates from a study of control samples from healthy donors and cancer patients. Assay used: immunoSEQ multiplex PCR; TCRdb lists only in-frame clones, some missing. The table includes fewer than 300,000 clones, 82% detected once. Trimming removed 6 bases from V and 4 bases from J; junction bases left unmatched: 8. The germline CDR1 and CDR2 sequences are SGHTA and FQGNSA. The CDR3 has 14 amino acids. The TCR originated in a woman in her sixties or seventies with lung cancer. The sequencing sample was made of PBMCs. The genes are TRBV7-2 and TRBJ1-2; 7 bases agree with TRBD1. The CDR3 DNA reads as TGTGCCAGCAGAGCAGGGGGATCGATCTATGGCTACACCTTC. Protein sequence: CASRAGGSIYGYTF.